These 21 T cell receptor beta chains came from one sample sequenced in a study of blood T cell repertoires in COVID-19. Using immunoSEQ multiplex PCR, the repertoire was profiled, and TCRdb retains in-frame clones only, with some absent. Of some 340,000 clones listed, around 84% were seen once; the top ten hold 3% to 4.5%. Material: peripheral blood. Source of these receptors: a woman aged 18 to 35 with acute or convalescent COVID-19.

This sequence joins TRBV15 and TRBJ2-7; 7 nucleotides align to TRBD1. The CDR3 is 14 amino acids. Germline V CDR1 and CDR2: LNHNV, YYDKDF (reference sequence). V lost 6 bases to trimming and J lost 6 bases; unmatched junction nucleotides: 11. CDR3 loop: CATSPRDSLGEQYF. DNA for the CDR3: TGTGCCACCAGTCCTCGGGACAGCCTAGGCGAGCAGTACTTC. Together with reference TRBV15 and TRBJ2-7, the CDR3 gives the full variable domain: DAMVIQNPRYQVTQFGKPVTLSCSQTLNHNVMYWYQQKSSQAPKLLFHYYDKDFNNEADTPDNFQSRRPNTSFCFLDIRSPGLGDTAMYLCATSPRDSLGEQYFGPGTRLTVT.

The chain combines TRBV24-1 with TRBJ1-2; 7 bases align to TRBD1. The CDR3 covers 14 residues. Germline trimming cut 3 bases from V and 5 bases from J; bases unmatched to any gene: 5. Germline assignment: CDR1 KGHDR and CDR2 SFDVKD. CDR3 in amino acids: CATSDPGQTYGYTF. DNA for the CDR3: TGTGCCACCAGTGATCCGGGACAGACTTATGGCTACACCTTC.

J is TRBJ2-5 and V is TRBV2; D gene ambiguous. The CDR3 length is 11 residues. The ends were cut back, 7 bases at V and 2 bases at J, with 5 bases in the middle. The germline V gene encodes CDR1 SNHLY and CDR2 FYNNEI. The chain's CDR3 is CASMLQETQYF. The CDR3 nucleotides are TGTGCCAGCATGCTACAAGAGACCCAGTACTTC.

This chain connects TRBV7-6 to TRBJ2-7, with a possible D match to TRBD1 (5 bases). Trimming shortened V by 5 bases and J by 2 bases, and 7 bases separated the two germline ends. The CDR3 is made up of 12 amino acids. CDR1 and CDR2 (germline): SGHVS, FNYEAQ. For the CDR3, the DNA is TGTGCCAGCAGCCCGGACACCTACGAGCAGTACTTC. This encodes CASSPDTYEQYF.

The chain combines TRBV27 with TRBJ1-1; D unclear. Germline V lookup: CDR1 MNHEY, CDR2 SMNVEV (reference sequence). V gave up 5 bases and J gave up 0 bases, with 13 bases separating them. The CDR3 runs 15 residues. The CDR3 sequence is CASSPWTGMNTEAFF. CDR3 sequence (DNA): TGTGCCAGCAGTCCCTGGACGGGAATGAACACTGAAGCTTTCTTT.

CDR3 residues: CASSFSDRATVYGYTF. CDR3 coding DNA: TGTGCCAGCAGTTTCTCGGACAGGGCTACCGTCTATGGCTACACCTTC. The chain has TRBV28 and TRBJ1-2; 8 nucleotides agree with TRBD1. This CDR3 is 16 amino acids long. The V gene's germline CDR1 is MDHEN and CDR2 SYDVKM. J was trimmed by 4 bases and V by 3 bases; bases with no gene match: 10.

This chain links TRBV28 with TRBJ2-7, with 7 bases fitting TRBD1. CDR1 and CDR2 from the germline V gene are MDHEN and SYDVKM. Trimming at V came to 4 bases and at J to 5 bases, leaving 8 bases not matched to a gene. The CDR3 is 14 residues long. Here the CDR3 DNA reads TGTGCCAGCAGTTCCGGGACAGTGGACGACGAGCAGTACTTC. It encodes CASSSGTVDDEQYF.

The chain couples TRBV4-1 to TRBJ1-1; D uncertain. This CDR3 region has 15 residues. Germline V lookup: CDR1 MGHRA, CDR2 YSYEKL. V was pared by 4 bases and J by 1 base, with 13 bases between. CDR3 residues: CASSLREQTNTEAFF. The DNA of the CDR3 is TGCGCCAGCAGCCTCCGCGAACAGACGAACACTGAAGCTTTCTTT.

This chain joins TRBV28 and TRBJ1-6, with TRBD1 matching over 9 bases. CDR1 MDHEN and CDR2 SYDVKM come from the germline V gene. V dropped 8 bases and J dropped 7; count of bases not matched to a gene: 0. This CDR3 contains 12 residues. CDR3 sequence: CASGQGNSPLHF. In nucleotides, the CDR3 is TGTGCCAGCGGACAGGGGAATTCACCCCTCCACTTT.

V and J are TRBV18 and TRBJ1-1, with D unclear. The CDR3 sequence is 15 residues long. Germline V CDR1 and CDR2: KGHSH, LQKENI. V shed 5 bases and J shed 6 bases, with 19 bases lying between them. The CDR3 sequence is CASSTAPLLQAEAFF. In DNA, the CDR3 is TGTGCCAGCTCAACTGCTCCACTCCTTCAAGCTGAAGCTTTCTTT.

This sequence joins TRBV6-5 and TRBJ2-2; 9 bases are shared with TRBD2. Germline lookup yields CDR1 MNHEY and CDR2 SVGAGI. This CDR3 contains 15 residues. The trim removed 6 bases at V and 2 bases at J, leaving 4 bases unmatched. The CDR3 reads CASRLAGDNTGELFF. The CDR3 nucleotides are TGTGCCAGCAGATTAGCGGGGGATAACACCGGGGAGCTGTTTTTT.

Regarding this clone: Other nucleotide sequences from this sample produce the same CDR3. V gene TRBV5-1 combines with J gene TRBJ1-1, with D possibly being TRBD1 (6 bases). Germline values: CDR1 SGHRS, CDR2 YFSETQ. The CDR3 is 12 residues long. Trimming stripped 5 bases from V and 8 bases from J, with 13 bases between. The chain's CDR3 is CASSLEGTEAFF. CDR3 nucleotide sequence: TGCGCCAGCAGTTTAGAAGGGACAGAAGCTTTCTTT.

This clone has only a few counts. This chain links TRBV3-1 (or the pseudogene TRBV3-2) with TRBJ1-1; 7 bases agree with TRBD1. The ends lost 2 bases at V and 1 base at J; junction bases unmatched: 4. The germline gives CDR1 LGHDT, CDR2 YNNKEL (reference sequence). The CDR3 extends over 15 amino acids. In DNA, the CDR3 is TGTGCCAGCAGCCAAAAGACAGGGAGGAACACTGAAGCTTTCTTT. Amino acid sequence: CASSQKTGRNTEAFF.

This chain joins TRBV6-5 and TRBJ2-7, with TRBD1 as a possible D gene (6 bases). Germline V gene lookup returns CDR1 MNHEY and CDR2 SVGAGI. Trimming cost V 5 bases and J 0 bases, with 11 bases left between them. The CDR3 is made up of 14 amino acids. Here the CDR3 DNA reads TGTGCCAGCAGTCCCGGGACACGCTCCTACGAGCAGTACTTC. Its protein product is CASSPGTRSYEQYF.

The chain couples TRBV6-5 to TRBJ2-7; 7 bases map to TRBD1. The CDR3 is 14 residues long. Trimming cost V 3 bases and J 2 bases; bases outside gene matches: 4. CDR1 is MNHEY, CDR2 SVGAGI, per germline. The CDR3 DNA reads TGTGCCAGCAGTTATGAACAGGGGCCCTACGAGCAGTACTTC. It translates to CASSYEQGPYEQYF.

The chain has TRBV19 and TRBJ1-2; D ambiguous. Trimming took off 6 bases at V and 2 bases at J, with 16 bases between the two ends. CDR1 LNHDA and CDR2 SQIVND come from the germline V gene (reference sequence). The CDR3 spans 15 residues. CDR3 in amino acids: CASSLTEIVNYGYTF. The CDR3 DNA follows: TGTGCCAGTAGCCTAACAGAAATCGTCAACTATGGCTACACCTTC.

There are a few counts of this clone. The V and J genes are TRBV2 and TRBJ1-1; D perhaps matches TRBD1 (5 bases). Deletions cut 10 bases from V and 7 bases from J, with 19 bases between. The CDR3 has 13 amino acids. Germline CDR1 and CDR2: SNHLY and FYNNEI. For the CDR3, the DNA is TGTGCCACCCAATCCCGGGGGTATTTTGAAGCTTTCTTT. This encodes CATQSRGYFEAFF.

V and J are TRBV5-1 and TRBJ2-3, with a tentative D call TRBD2 (5 bases). This CDR3 spans 14 amino acids. Trimming left V 7 bases short and J 1 base short, with 13 bases between. CDR1 SGHRS and CDR2 YFSETQ come from the germline V gene. CDR3 sequence: CASESGAGTDTQYF. In DNA form, the CDR3 reads TGCGCCAGCGAAAGCGGTGCGGGCACAGATACGCAGTATTTT. Combining the CDR3 with reference TRBV5-1 and TRBJ2-3 gives the whole variable domain KAGVTQTPRYLIKTRGQQVTLSCSPISGHRSVSWYQQTPGQGLQFLFEYFSETQRNKGNFPGRFSGRQFSNSRSEMNVSTLELGDSALYLCASESGAGTDTQYFGPGTRLTVL.

The V gene is TRBV27, the J gene TRBJ1-3, with D maybe TRBD1 (5 bases). The CDR3 totals 15 residues. V gave up 2 bases and J gave up 2 bases, with 10 bases separating them. The V gene's germline CDR1 is MNHEY and CDR2 SMNVEV (reference sequence). CDR3 coding DNA: TGTGCCAGCAGTTTAAAAGACAGTGCTGGAAACACCATATATTTT. This encodes CASSLKDSAGNTIYF.

The chain recombines TRBV7-3 with TRBJ1-2, with D perhaps TRBD1 (6 bases). V lost 7 bases and J 8 bases, leaving 20 bases between the germline ends. The CDR3 is 14 amino acids. In germline, CDR1 is SGHTA, CDR2 FQGTGA. This CDR3 is CASNRQVSKEGYTF. The CDR3, as DNA: TGTGCCAGCAACCGACAGGTAAGCAAAGAAGGCTACACCTTC. The variable domain in full, completed from reference TRBV7-3 and TRBJ1-2, reads GAGVSQTPSNKVTEKGKYVELRCDPISGHTALYWYRQSLGQGPEFLIYFQGTGAADDSGLPNDRFFAVRPEGSVSTLKIQRTERGDSAVYLCASNRQVSKEGYTFGSGTRLTVV.

The V call is TRBV27, the J call TRBJ2-1; 13 positions agree with TRBD2. The ends lost 2 bases at V and 6 bases at J; junction bases unmatched: 7. Germline V gene sequence: CDR1 MNHEY, CDR2 SMNVEV (reference sequence). The CDR3 runs to 17 residues. The CDR3 loop is CASSLRGTSGGANEQFF. Here the CDR3 DNA reads TGTGCCAGCAGTTTAAGGGGTACTAGCGGGGGGGCCAATGAGCAGTTCTTC.